The next 5 T cell receptor beta chains were all read from a single sample in a study of OX40 agonist ivuxolimab in advanced cancers. Repertoires were generated with immunoSEQ multiplex PCR, while TCRdb's copy carries only in-frame clones and drops some. The sample has 70,000 to 80,000 clones, 80% to 90% seen once. The sequencing used CD4+ or CD8+ T cells sorted from blood, collected in a trial of the OX40 agonist ivuxolimab. These receptor sequences come from an adult with an advanced solid tumor such as melanoma, head and neck, liver or kidney cancer.

V gene TRBV2 combines with J gene TRBJ2-5; D is possibly TRBD1 (6 bases). CDR1 is SNHLY and CDR2 is FYNNEI in the germline V gene. This CDR3 is built from 14 residues. Trimming left V 6 bases short and J 2 bases short, with 13 bases between. The CDR3 bases are TGTGCCAGCAGCCAAGGGACACGTCAAGAGACCCAGTACTTC. The encoded protein is CASSQGTRQETQYF.

The chain joins TRBV7-2 to TRBJ2-7, with D unclear. Germline V gene sequence: CDR1 SGHTA, CDR2 FQGNSA. The CDR3 loop spans 12 amino acids. V shed 2 bases and J shed 3 bases, with 5 bases lying between them. CDR3 bases: TGTGCCAGCAGCTTACTACACTACGAGCAGTACTTC. It is translated as CASSLLHYEQYF.

V gene TRBV7-9 combines with J gene TRBJ2-7; D perhaps matches TRBD2 (5 bases). V was pared by 1 base and J by 0 bases, with 13 bases between. Per germline, CDR1 SEHNR and CDR2 FQNEAQ (reference sequence). CDR3 length: 16 amino acids. The CDR3 DNA is TGTGCCAGCAGCTTAGGCCCGGGAAAGAGCTCCTACGAGCAGTACTTC. This sequence encodes CASSLGPGKSSYEQYF.

V gene TRBV6-5 combines with J gene TRBJ2-1; no clear D. The CDR3 is 15 amino acids. Germline CDR1 is MNHEY and CDR2 is SVGAGI. Trimming took off 0 bases at V and 5 bases at J, with 11 bases between the two ends. Here the CDR3 reads CASSYSYNLNNEQFF. CDR3 nucleotides: TGTGCCAGCAGTTACTCGTATAACTTAAACAATGAGCAGTTCTTC.

V is TRBV4-2 and J is TRBJ2-2; maybe TRBD1 (7 bases). Trimming pared 3 bases from V and 6 bases from J, leaving 11 bases between. Germline V CDR1 and CDR2: LGHNA, YNFKEQ. The length of the CDR3 is 14 residues. CDR3 nucleotide sequence: TGTGCCAGCAGCCACGACAGGGAGGCCGGGGAGCTGTTTTTT. This sequence encodes CASSHDREAGELFF.